These 8 T cell receptor beta chains were all obtained from the same sample, sequenced in a study of technical replicates of blood from a few donors (dated by TCRdb to about 2017). Receptor libraries were prepared by the immunoSEQ multiplex PCR assay. The table comes from immuneACCESS by way of TCRdb, which keeps in-frame sequences with V and J called. Part of the clones is missing from these tables; in studies checked, under half for an unresolved V gene and the rest for unknown reasons. The sample yields 55,000 to 80,000 clones; 95% to 97% were counted once. Of the sample, 0.2% to 0.25% falls within the top ten clones. Source material: T cells isolated from PBMCs. The receptors derive from a human donor in good health.

Here the CDR3 reads CAISEWGQGTTEAFF. For the CDR3, the DNA is TGTGCCATCAGTGAGTGGGGACAGGGGACCACTGAAGCTTTCTTT. The V gene is TRBV10-3, the J gene TRBJ1-1; 10 bases agree with TRBD1. Losses at the gene ends were 1 base for V and 4 bases for J; bases not matched to a gene: 3. CDR3 length: 15 amino acids. Germline values: CDR1 ENHRY, CDR2 SYGVKD.

This chain uses TRBV10-3 with TRBJ2-7, with TRBD2 matching over 10 bases. The CDR3 totals 12 residues. Germline V gene sequence: CDR1 ENHRY, CDR2 SYGVKD. V lost 4 bases to trimming and J lost 6 bases; unmatched junction nucleotides: 0. CDR3 coding DNA: TGTGCCATCAGTGGGACTAGCGGCGAGCAGTACTTC. Amino acids: CAISGTSGEQYF.

The V gene is TRBV28, the J gene TRBJ2-1; weak D call: TRBD2 (6 bases). Germline V gene data show CDR1 as MDHEN and CDR2 as SYDVKM. Trimming removed 4 bases at V and 8 bases at J, with 12 bases between. There are 13 residues in the CDR3. The CDR3 sequence is CASSWARRDEQFF. The CDR3 bases are TGTGCCAGCAGTTGGGCGAGGAGGGATGAGCAGTTCTTC.

The chain couples TRBV30 to TRBJ2-3; TRBD1 aligns across 7 bases. CDR1 is GTSNPN and CDR2 is SVGIG in the germline V gene (reference sequence). The CDR3 contains 16 residues. V trimming: 0 bases; J trimming: 5 bases; junction bases outside the gene matches: 11. This CDR3 reads CAWSVVGQGDGDTQYF. In DNA form, the CDR3 reads TGTGCCTGGAGTGTAGTAGGGCAGGGGGATGGAGATACGCAGTATTTT.

The chain employs TRBV5-1 and TRBJ2-7; 11 bases agree with TRBD2. Germline V gene lookup returns CDR1 SGHRS and CDR2 YFSETQ. V shed 5 bases and J 2 bases; nucleotides not matched to a gene: 0. The length of the CDR3 is 13 residues. The CDR3, as DNA: TGCGCCAGCAGGACTAGCGGGACCTACGAGCAGTACTTC. Translating it yields CASRTSGTYEQYF.

The rearrangement uses TRBV6-5 and TRBJ2-7, with D possibly TRBD1 on 5 matching bases. The CDR3 contains 15 residues. CDR1 and CDR2 from the germline V gene are MNHEY and SVGAGI. Trimming left V 0 bases short and J 3 bases short, with 12 bases between. CDR3: CASSYSTVRVYEQYF. The CDR3 nucleotides are TGTGCCAGCAGTTACTCGACAGTTCGAGTCTACGAGCAGTACTTC.

This chain connects TRBV28 to TRBJ2-5, with a tentative D call TRBD1 (8 bases). Trimming left V 1 base short and J 3 bases short, with 15 bases between. The CDR3 runs 16 residues. Germline CDR1 is MDHEN and CDR2 is SYDVKM. CDR3 sequence (DNA): TGTGCCAGCAGTTTATATGGACAGGGAGGGAAAGAGACCCAGTACTTC. Its protein is CASSLYGQGGKETQYF.

The rearrangement uses TRBV2 and TRBJ2-3; D gene ambiguous. V was pared by 2 bases and J by 5 bases, with 17 bases between. The CDR3 totals 16 residues. Germline V gene lookup returns CDR1 SNHLY and CDR2 FYNNEI. CDR3 nucleotide sequence: TGTGCCAGCAGTGAACTTAGGCAGGTTTATGGAGATACGCAGTATTTT. Translating it yields CASSELRQVYGDTQYF.